A selection of T cell receptor beta chains follows, all from one sample in a study of siplizumab effects on memory and regulatory T cells. Here immunoSEQ multiplex PCR was the method, and the copy in TCRdb shows in-frame clones only, minus some. Here the sample spans some 62,000 clones, over 65% being singletons. Specimen: memory CD4+ T cells sorted from blood. The source is a human donor in good health. CDR3s include the opening cysteine and the closing phenylalanine or tryptophan. Each record gives: J gene, V gene, D gene, clone size, CDR3 DNA, CDR3 protein. A D gene is named only where the DNA matches it firmly. Clone size is stated in some rows and not others, as once, few, many or a class when expanded.

TRBJ2-1	TRBV29-1	TRBD2	-	TGCAGCGTCTTTAGCGGGGGGGCCGGCTACAATGAGCAGTTCTTC	CSVFSGGAGYNEQFF
TRBJ2-5	TRBV9	TRBD2	-	TGTGCCAGCAGCGTCACTAGCGGGAGTTTACAAGAGACCCAGTACTTC	CASSVTSGSLQETQYF
TRBJ1-1	TRBV7-9	-	-	TGTGCCAGCAGCTTAGTCGGGGATCACACTGAAGCTTTCTTT	CASSLVGDHTEAFF
TRBJ2-5	TRBV7-2	TRBD2	-	TGTGCCAGCAGCTTATGGACTAGCGGGGAAGAGACCCAGTACTTC	CASSLWTSGEETQYF
TRBJ2-1	TRBV4-1	TRBD2	-	TGCGCCAGCAGCCAAGATGGCGCGGGGGGGCTCCAAGGGAATGAGCAGTTCTTC	CASSQDGAGGLQGNEQFF
TRBJ1-1	TRBV5-8	-	once	TGTGCCAGCAGCTTATTCACTGAAGCTTTCTTT	CASSLFTEAFF
TRBJ2-5	TRBV7-8	-	-	TGTGCCAGCAGCCCAACTCCCCAGAATCGGGAGACCCAGTACTTC	CASSPTPQNRETQYF
TRBJ1-3	TRBV6-6	-	-	TGTGCCAGCAGTGACCAGTTCTCCTCTGGAAACACCATATATTTT	CASSDQFSSGNTIYF
TRBJ1-1	TRBV7-2	-	-	TGTGCCAGCAGCTTCAGACAGGTGAACACTGAAGCTTTCTTT	CASSFRQVNTEAFF
TRBJ1-3	TRBV4-1	-	-	TGCGCCAGCAGCCAAGGAGGAAGAGGGCGAGGGTCTGGAAACACCATATATTTT	CASSQGGRGRGSGNTIYF
TRBJ1-4	TRBV4-1	TRBD1	-	TGCGCCAGCAGCCAAGGGGACAGCTCTAATGAAAAACTGTTTTTT	CASSQGDSSNEKLFF
TRBJ1-3	TRBV10-2	-	-	TGCGCCAAACCACCTGGCTACAGGAGCTCTGGAAACACCATATATTTT	CAKPPGYRSSGNTIYF
TRBJ2-3	TRBV2	-	-	TGTGCCAGCAGTGATAGGACCCCGAGGTATTTT	CASSDRTPRYF
TRBJ1-4	TRBV25-1	-	-	TGTGCCAGCAGTGAGTTGGGTGACTATGAAAAACTGTTTTTT	CASSELGDYEKLFF
TRBJ2-1	TRBV5-1	-	-	TGCGCCAGCAGCTTGGTGGGGGAACCCTCCTACAATGAGCAGTTCTTC	CASSLVGEPSYNEQFF
TRBJ1-2	TRBV7-9	TRBD1	once	TGTGCCAGCAGCTTAGTCCGGACAGGCGGGGGCTACACCTTC	CASSLVRTGGGYTF
TRBJ2-1	TRBV15	-	-	TGTGCCACCAGTCTCAACGCGGATGAGCAGTTCTTC	CATSLNADEQFF
TRBJ1-2	TRBV4-2	-	-	TGTGCCAGCAGCCAAGATCAGGGAAGAACCTCCGCTAACTATGGCTACACCTTC	CASSQDQGRTSANYGYTF
TRBJ2-1	TRBV25-1	TRBD2	once	TGTGCCAGCAGTCCCTTCGGCCAGCGGGAGGCGCGCAATGAGCAGTTCTTC	CASSPFGQREARNEQFF
TRBJ1-2	TRBV2	-	-	TGTGCCAGCAGACGGGACGGCCCAAGGGATGGCTACACCTTC	CASRRDGPRDGYTF
TRBJ1-1	TRBV28	-	-	TGTGCCAGCAGTTTAGGGGAGGGATTCGAGGCAACGGGAGCTTTCTTT	CASSLGEGFEATGAFF
TRBJ2-2	TRBV2	-	-	TGTGCCAGCAGTGAAGGGGGCACCGGGGAGCTGTTTTTT	CASSEGGTGELFF
TRBJ1-2	TRBV7-9	-	-	TGTGCCAGCAGCTTAGAAGGGGGCTATGGCTACACCTTC	CASSLEGGYGYTF
TRBJ2-5	TRBV10-3	TRBD1	-	TGTGCCATCACCCAGACAGGGGGGAACCAAGAGACCCAGTACTTC	CAITQTGGNQETQYF